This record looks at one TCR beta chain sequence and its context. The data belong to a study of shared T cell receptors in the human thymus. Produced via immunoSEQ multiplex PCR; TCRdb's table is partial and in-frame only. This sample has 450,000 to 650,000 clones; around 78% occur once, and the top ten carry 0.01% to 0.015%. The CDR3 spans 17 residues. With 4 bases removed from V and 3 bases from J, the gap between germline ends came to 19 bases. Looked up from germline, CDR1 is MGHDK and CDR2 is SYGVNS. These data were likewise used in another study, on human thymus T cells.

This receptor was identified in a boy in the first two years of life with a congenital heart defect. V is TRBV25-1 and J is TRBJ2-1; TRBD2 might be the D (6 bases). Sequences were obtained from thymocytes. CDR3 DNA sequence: TGTGCCAGCAGTGGGGGGGAGATGGGCTTGGGCTACAATGAGCAGTTCTTC. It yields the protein CASSGGEMGLGYNEQFF.